This TCR beta chain was retrieved from a study of T cell responses to AZD1222 COVID-19 vaccine. Study context: Second-dose intervals of approximately 4 or approximately 12 weeks were pooled.

Assay used: immunoSEQ multiplex PCR; TCRdb lists only in-frame clones, some missing. This sample has more than 95,000 clones; approximately 90% occur once, and the top ten carry 18%. Germline V CDR1 and CDR2: SGHDN, FVKESK. The CDR3 spans 14 residues. After removal of 4 bases from V and 3 bases from J, the junction contained 5 bases not matched to a gene. With respect to this clone: What it recognizes is unknown.

Study findings and constraints: In all cases, repertoires were sampled only after the peak T cell response. Seropositive at baseline were only five or six AZD1222 recipients. Dominant at 160-218 and 743-854, vaccine-associated CD4 TCRs also spanned spike.

V gene TRBV14 combines with J gene TRBJ2-7; TRBD1 agrees at 8 bases. The TCR sequence derives from an adult in good health. Sequencing was performed on peripheral blood, taken on day 0 of AZD1222 vaccination. This chain's CDR3 is CASSPSTGDYEQYF. The CDR3 nucleotides read TGTGCCAGCAGCCCTTCGACAGGGGACTACGAGCAGTACTTC.